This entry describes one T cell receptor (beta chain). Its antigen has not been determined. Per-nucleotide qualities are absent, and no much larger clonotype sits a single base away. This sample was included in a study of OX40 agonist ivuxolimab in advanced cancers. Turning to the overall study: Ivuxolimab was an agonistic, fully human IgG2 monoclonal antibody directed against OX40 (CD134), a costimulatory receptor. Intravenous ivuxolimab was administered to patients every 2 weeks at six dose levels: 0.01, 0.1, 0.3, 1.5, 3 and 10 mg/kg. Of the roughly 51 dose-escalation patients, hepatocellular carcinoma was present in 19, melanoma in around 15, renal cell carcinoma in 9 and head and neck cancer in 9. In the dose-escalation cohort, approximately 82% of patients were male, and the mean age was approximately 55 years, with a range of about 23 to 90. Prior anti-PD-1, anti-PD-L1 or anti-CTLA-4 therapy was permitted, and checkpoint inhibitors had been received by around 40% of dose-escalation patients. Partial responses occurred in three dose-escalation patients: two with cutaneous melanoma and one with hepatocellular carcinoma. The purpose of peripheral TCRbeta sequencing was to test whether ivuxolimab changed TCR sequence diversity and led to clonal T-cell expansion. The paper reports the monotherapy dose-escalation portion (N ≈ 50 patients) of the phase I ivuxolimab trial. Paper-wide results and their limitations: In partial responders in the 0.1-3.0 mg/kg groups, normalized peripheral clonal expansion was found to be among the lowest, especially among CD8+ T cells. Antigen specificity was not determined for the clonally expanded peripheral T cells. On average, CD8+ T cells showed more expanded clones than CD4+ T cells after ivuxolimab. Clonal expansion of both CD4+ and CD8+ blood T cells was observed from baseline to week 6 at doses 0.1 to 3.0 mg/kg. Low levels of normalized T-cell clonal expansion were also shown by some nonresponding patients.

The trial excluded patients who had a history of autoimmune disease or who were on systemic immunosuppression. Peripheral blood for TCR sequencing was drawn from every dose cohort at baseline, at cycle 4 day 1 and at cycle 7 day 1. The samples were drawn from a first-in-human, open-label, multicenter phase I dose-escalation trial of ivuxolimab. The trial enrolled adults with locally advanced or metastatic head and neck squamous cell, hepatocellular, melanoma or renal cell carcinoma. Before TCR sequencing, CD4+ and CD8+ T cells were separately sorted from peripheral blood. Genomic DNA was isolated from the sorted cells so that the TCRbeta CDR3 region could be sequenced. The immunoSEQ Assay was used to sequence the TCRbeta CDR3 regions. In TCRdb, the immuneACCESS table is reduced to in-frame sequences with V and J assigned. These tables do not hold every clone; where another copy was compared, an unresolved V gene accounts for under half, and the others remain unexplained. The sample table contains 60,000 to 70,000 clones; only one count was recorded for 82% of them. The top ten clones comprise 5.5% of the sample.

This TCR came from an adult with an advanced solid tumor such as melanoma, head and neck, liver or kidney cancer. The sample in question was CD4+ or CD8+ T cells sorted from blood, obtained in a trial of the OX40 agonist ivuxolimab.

DNA sequence: TGTGCCAGCAGTTTTGGGACGGGGAACACTGAAGCTTTCTTT. The encoded protein is CASSFGTGNTEAFF. The rearranged chain carries TRBV6-1 and TRBJ1-1, and possibly TRBD1, on 5 matching bases. V is shortened by 5 bases, J by 1 base, and the region joining them spans 11 bases. Spanning cysteine to phenylalanine, the CDR3 consists of 14 amino acids. Only the CDR3 DNA stays, 42 bases, in frame from base 1. CDR1 MNHNS and CDR2 SASEGT were looked up in the germline V gene.